A selection of T cell receptor beta chains follows, all from one sample in a study of regulatory T cells in long-lasting Graves disease. TCRdb redid the calling of the multiplex PCR reads with MiXCR, one entry per CDR3 protein. The table shows approximately 480,000 distinct CDR3 sequences, with 15% to 20% occurring only once. The sample was also reused in another study, on T cells in Graves' hyperthyroidism and ophthalmopathy.

The input for sequencing was peripheral blood mononuclear cells (PBMCs), taken at new diagnosis, from a patient treated with antithyroid drugs. The receptors shown here come from a man in his forties with Graves disease. CDR3s include the opening cysteine and the closing phenylalanine or tryptophan. D genes are given only for firm matches. Some rows have no size entry. The others give once, few or many, or a class for an expanded clone.

clone_size	d_call	j_call	v_call	cdr3_nt	cdr3_aa
many	.	TRBJ2-5	TRBV19	TGTGCCAGTAGTAACCCCGGGCGGTACCAAGAGACCCAGTACTTC	CASSNPGRYQETQYF
few	.	TRBJ2-5	TRBV28	TGTGCCAGCGTTAGGGGCCTAGCGACTAAAGAGACCCAGTACTTC	CASVRGLATKETQYF
.	TRBD2	TRBJ2-2	TRBV19	TGTGCCAGTAGTAAGCGGGAGCGTACCGGGGAGCTGTTTTTT	CASSKRERTGELFF
few	TRBD2	TRBJ2-6	TRBV20-1	TGCAGTGCTAGAGACTCGGCTAGCGGGAGCTCTGGGGCCAACGTCCTGACTTTC	CSARDSASGSSGANVLTF
many	.	TRBJ1-4	TRBV9	TGTGCCAGCAGCGTAGGACAGGCCTTTGAAAAACTGTTTTTT	CASSVGQAFEKLFF
.	.	TRBJ2-3	TRBV28	TGTGCCAGCAGTCCCCAACAGGGAGGTGGGGCAGATACGCAGTATTTT	CASSPQQGGGADTQYF
.	.	TRBJ2-3	TRBV5-1	TGCGCCAGCAATGTTCGACCGGGGCGCCCCACAGATACGCAGTATTTT	CASNVRPGRPTDTQYF
many	TRBD1	TRBJ2-5	TRBV28	TGTGCCAGCAGTTTGAAACAGGGGGCTTACCAAGAGACCCAGTACTTC	CASSLKQGAYQETQYF
.	.	TRBJ2-2	TRBV2	TGTGCCAGCAGTGTTCGCGCCAACACCGGGGAGCTGTTTTTT	CASSVRANTGELFF
.	.	TRBJ1-5	TRBV4-1	TGCGCCAGCAGCCAAGTTGGCAATCAGCCCCAGCATTTT	CASSQVGNQPQHF
.	.	TRBJ2-3	TRBV20-1	TGCAGTCCGGACGAGCGTTCAACAGATACGCAGTATTTT	CSPDERSTDTQYF
.	TRBD1	TRBJ2-7	TRBV5-1	TGCGCCAGCAGCTCCCGGCCGGGACAGGGTGTGCAGTACTTC	CASSSRPGQGVQYF
many	.	TRBJ2-1	TRBV29-1	TGCAGCGTTGACAGCTGGGAGAACTCCTACAATGAGCAGTTCTTC	CSVDSWENSYNEQFF
.	TRBD2	TRBJ2-7	TRBV20-1	TGCAGTGCTAGAGATCCGAAGGGACTAGCGTTAGACGAGCAGTACTTC	CSARDPKGLALDEQYF
many	TRBD2	TRBJ2-7	TRBV3-1	TGTGCCAGCAGCCAGGGTAGCGGGGGATGGAGGGAGCAGTACTTC	CASSQGSGGWREQYF
many	.	TRBJ2-4	TRBV7-9	TGTGCCAGCAGCTTAGTGCGGGCTACCAAAAACATTCAGTACTTC	CASSLVRATKNIQYF
many	.	TRBJ2-7	TRBV12-3/TRBV12-4	TGTGCCAGCAGTCCAGGGGGGGTAAGCTCCTACGAGCAGTACTTC	CASSPGGVSSYEQYF
few	TRBD1	TRBJ2-7	TRBV29-1	TGCAGCGTTCTACTCTCCGGGACAGGGAGGGCGGCCTACGAGCAGTACTTC	CSVLLSGTGRAAYEQYF
many	.	TRBJ2-1	TRBV28	TGTGCCAGCAGTTCCCGGTTCTCGTGGAATGAGCAGTTCTTC	CASSSRFSWNEQFF
many	.	TRBJ2-7	TRBV7-9	TGTGCCAGCAGCTTAGGGGAATACTCCTACGAGCAGTACTTC	CASSLGEYSYEQYF
.	TRBD1	TRBJ1-5	TRBV6-2/TRBV6-3	TGTGCCAGCAGACGACAGGGGATGAGCAATCAGCCCCAGCATTTT	CASRRQGMSNQPQHF
few	.	TRBJ1-1	TRBV6-1	TGTGCCGGAGGGTCCGGGACATCGGCTGAAGCTTTCTTT	CAGGSGTSAEAFF
.	.	TRBJ2-6	TRBV6-2/TRBV6-3	TGTGCCGGCAGTTACGAGGGGCGAGGGGCCAACGTCCTGACTTTC	CAGSYEGRGANVLTF
many	TRBD1	TRBJ2-7	TRBV3-1	TGTGCCAGCAGCCCCCGTCCCGGGACAGTGAACTACGAGCAGTACTTC	CASSPRPGTVNYEQYF
many	.	TRBJ2-7	TRBV12-3/TRBV12-4	TGTGCCAGCAGTTTTACCAAAACGGTTGTCTACGAGCAGTACTTC	CASSFTKTVVYEQYF
.	.	TRBJ2-7	TRBV3-1	TGTGCCAGCAGCAAAAGACAGCCACCCTACGAGCAGTACTTC	CASSKRQPPYEQYF
few	.	TRBJ1-6	TRBV6-1	TGTGCCAGCAGTCCCTCGGCCGGGAGAGGTTCACCCCTCCACTTT	CASSPSAGRGSPLHF
many	.	TRBJ2-1	TRBV5-1	TGCGCCAGCAGCTTGGAACAGGGTGGTGAGCAGTTCTTC	CASSLEQGGEQFF
many	.	TRBJ2-5	TRBV11-2	TGTGCCAGCAGCTCCCAAGAGACCCAGTACTTC	CASSSQETQYF
many	TRBD2	TRBJ2-1	TRBV5-1	TGCGCCAGCAGCACACCGGGACTAGCGCGCAATGAGCAGTTCTTC	CASSTPGLARNEQFF
.	.	TRBJ2-7	TRBV12-3/TRBV12-4	TGTGCCAGCAGGCCTAGGAGCTCCTACGAGCAGTACTTC	CASRPRSSYEQYF
.	.	TRBJ1-2	TRBV7-9	TGTGCCAGCAGCTTCTACGGAGGCTATGGCTACACCTTC	CASSFYGGYGYTF
.	.	TRBJ2-7	TRBV19	TGTGCCAGTACCCCGGGGATGGGGGGCAACTACGAGCAGTACTTC	CASTPGMGGNYEQYF
many	.	TRBJ1-2	TRBV20-1	TGCAGTGCTGCTGACAGATATATGAACTATGGCTACACCTTC	CSAADRYMNYGYTF
.	TRBD2	TRBJ2-1	TRBV7-6	TGTGCCAGCAGCTTAGCGGGAGGGTCGGTCAATGAGCAGTTCTTC	CASSLAGGSVNEQFF
few	.	TRBJ1-6	TRBV20-1	TGCAGTGCTAGCGACTTTACACTAAATAATTCACCCCTCCACTTT	CSASDFTLNNSPLHF
many	.	TRBJ1-2	TRBV29-1	TGCAGCGTGGGACACCTCTATGGCTACACCTTC	CSVGHLYGYTF
many	.	TRBJ2-7	TRBV6-1	TGTGCCAGCAGTATGGTCGCCCCTGGGTCCTACGAGCAGTACTTC	CASSMVAPGSYEQYF
many	.	TRBJ2-1	TRBV28	TGTGCCAGCAGGACATCCCCCGCCAGCAATGAGCAGTTCTTC	CASRTSPASNEQFF
many	TRBD2	TRBJ2-7	TRBV6-1	TGTGCCAGCAGTCCCTTAGCGGGCCCGAGTTACGAGCAGTACTTC	CASSPLAGPSYEQYF
many	.	TRBJ2-4	TRBV12-3/TRBV12-4	TGTGCCAGCAGTCCTGGAGAGTGGGGTCGGGAAGCCAAAAACATTCAGTACTTC	CASSPGEWGREAKNIQYF
many	.	TRBJ2-2	TRBV27	TGTGCCAGCAGTTTAAAGCCGATCGGGGAGCTGTTTTTT	CASSLKPIGELFF
many	.	TRBJ1-1	TRBV7-6	TGTGCCAGCAGCTCAACAGGGTCGGCGACTGAAGCTTTCTTT	CASSSTGSATEAFF
many	.	TRBJ2-3	TRBV3-1	TGTGCCAGCAGCCTATATGGTACTAGCACAGATACGCAGTATTTT	CASSLYGTSTDTQYF
many	.	TRBJ2-3	TRBV20-1	TGCAGTGCTAGATGGGGGGCCAACCCCACAGATACGCAGTATTTT	CSARWGANPTDTQYF
few	TRBD2	TRBJ2-1	TRBV7-9	TGTGCCAGCAGCCATGGGGGCGGGGGGGGATTTTACAATGAGCAGTTCTTC	CASSHGGGGGFYNEQFF
few	.	TRBJ2-7	TRBV24-1	TGTGCCACCAGTGATTTAAGGGACGAGCAGTACTTC	CATSDLRDEQYF
many	TRBD1	TRBJ2-7	TRBV20-1	TGCAGTGCTAGAGATCGCGGGACAGGGGGCCTCGAGCAGTACTTC	CSARDRGTGGLEQYF
many	TRBD2	TRBJ2-2	TRBV28	TGTGCCAGCAGTACTGCGGGAGTCGGTACCGGGGAGCTGTTTTTT	CASSTAGVGTGELFF
many	.	TRBJ2-5	TRBV11-2	TGTGCCAGCAGCCCGACCGGGGAGCACCAAGAGACCCAGTACTTC	CASSPTGEHQETQYF
many	.	TRBJ1-1	TRBV28	TGTGCCAGCAGTTTAATCCGCAGTGAAGCTTTCTTT	CASSLIRSEAFF